The rows below give T cell receptor beta chains drawn from one sample of a study of blood T cell repertoires in COVID-19. Profiled with immunoSEQ multiplex PCR; TCRdb holds only in-frame clones, not every one. This table holds 200,000 to 250,000 clones, around 86% found once. Sequences were obtained from peripheral blood. Receptors were obtained from a woman aged 30 to 39 who had recovered from COVID-19. Each CDR3 is given with its conserved first and last residue.

v_gene	j_gene	CDR3aa
TRBV7-9	TRBJ2-7	CATQLAGPYEQYF
TRBV7-9	TRBJ2-2	CASTTGNTGELFF
TRBV6-5	TRBJ2-7	CASRGRDYSYEQYF
TRBV10-3	TRBJ2-7	CAISDSRLAGGPSSYEQYF
TRBV20-1	TRBJ1-3	CSASSGNTIYF
TRBV2	TRBJ1-2	CASSGTGGRGYTF
TRBV19	TRBJ2-2	CASSIIAGLAGATGELFF
TRBV11-2	TRBJ1-4	CASSLGQGAASEKLFF
TRBV7-2	TRBJ1-1	CASSLGAGLGTEAFF
TRBV3-1/TRBV3-2	TRBJ1-2	CASSQDPVYGYTF
TRBV6-5	TRBJ1-3	CASMVDPSGNTIYF
TRBV4-2	TRBJ2-7	CASSQGQGDVYEQYF
TRBV5-4	TRBJ2-7	CASSPTSSGGAHEQYF
TRBV6-5	TRBJ2-7	CATATGTGGFNEQYF
TRBV7-7	TRBJ2-1	CASSSSGTGDNEQFF
TRBV4-2	TRBJ1-2	CASSQDRLSVYGYTF
TRBV9	TRBJ2-2	CASSVGGGAAGELFF
TRBV18	TRBJ1-3	CASSPDRVSGNTIYF
TRBV30	TRBJ2-3	CASSGGLTDTQYF
TRBV27	TRBJ1-5	CASSLYQGKDQPQHF
TRBV27	TRBJ1-1	CASRGAVRAFF
TRBV30	TRBJ2-7	CACQGVSYEQYF
TRBV6-2/TRBV6-3	TRBJ2-1	CASSYKLTSGGGEDNEQFF
TRBV19	TRBJ1-2	CASSIRGQGENYGYTF
TRBV14	TRBJ1-6	CASSQDLMSSYNSPLHF
TRBV10-1	TRBJ2-2	CASSDRAGTGELFF
TRBV12-5	TRBJ2-7	CASGPTTGSSSYEQYF
TRBV7-6	TRBJ2-4	CASSSGVLAGPKNIQYF
TRBV6-5	TRBJ2-7	CASSGQASYEQYF
TRBV5-1	TRBJ2-2	CASSLQGRGTGELFF
TRBV9	TRBJ1-2	CASSPPGQGASHTF
TRBV18	TRBJ1-3	CASSPGTGSGNTIYF
TRBV4-3	TRBJ2-5	CASSQEGGSGQETQYF
TRBV7-3	TRBJ1-2	CASSLNSEWNYGYTF
TRBV5-5	TRBJ1-6	CASSGRDSSYNSPLHF
TRBV4-1	TRBJ2-7	CASSQERGGQFLYEQYF
TRBV28	TRBJ2-6	CASDTRGSGANVLTF
TRBV2	TRBJ1-1	CASSARPRAFF
TRBV2	TRBJ1-6	CASSVGTENSPLHF
TRBV15	TRBJ2-3	CATSRAAPMTSPSTDTQYF
TRBV5-1	TRBJ1-1	CASSLAPGQGARGEAFF
TRBV29-1	TRBJ2-5	CSHRTGETQYF